This TCR beta chain is from a study of cytomegalovirus exposure and HLA in healthy donors. 13 Jbeta primers and 60 Vbeta primers were used for the PCR. Data came from immunoSEQ multiplex PCR; TCRdb stores just in-frame clones and leaves some out. The sample lists roughly 87,000 clones, roughly three quarters occurring once. This clone has only a few counts. Its antigen is still unknown. Study-level points and caveats: A few CMV-associated chains were confirmed in vitro to be specific for CMV antigens. Sequencing likely produced, as an artifact, a cluster of highly shared sequence variants. Later work found most CMV-associated TCR beta chains apparently HLA-restricted.

Germline V CDR1 and CDR2: SGHTS, YDEGEE. After removal of 2 bases from V and 4 bases from J, the junction contained 3 bases not matched to a gene. CDR3 size: 15 residues. The sequence derives from a middle-aged woman in good health and CMV-seropositive. The sequenced sample consisted of PBMCs. The V gene is TRBV5-8, the J gene TRBJ2-7, with TRBD2 matching 13 bases. The CDR3 DNA reads TGTGCCAGCAGCTTCGGGACTAGCGGGATTTACGAGCAGTACTTC. Protein product: CASSFGTSGIYEQYF. Full variable domain (outside the CDR3, taken from reference TRBV5-8 and TRBJ2-7): EAGVTQSPTHLIKTRGQQATLRCSPISGHTSVYWYQQALGLGLQFLLWYDEGEERNRGNFPPRFSGRQFPNYSSELNVNALELEDSALYLCASSFGTSGIYEQYFGPGTRLTVT.